These 10 T cell receptor beta chains originate from one sample sequenced in a study of shared clonotypes between healthy human individuals. The repertoire was sequenced with immunoSEQ multiplex PCR; TCRdb's copy has only in-frame clones and lacks some. The data show roughly 720,000 clones, about 90% seen once. The sequenced sample was memory CD8+ T cells from PBMCs. Subset reported: CD45RO+ cells pooled with CCR7-negative TemRA cells. The receptors here all came from a man younger than 30 in good health. Some clones in this sample may be carry-over from other donors' samples.

This sequence joins TRBV27 and TRBJ1-1, with a possible D match to TRBD1 (6 bases). The CDR3 spans 14 residues. Trimming removed 2 bases at V and 5 bases at J, with 12 bases between. The germline gives CDR1 MNHEY, CDR2 SMNVEV (reference sequence). In DNA, the CDR3 is TGTGCCAGCAGTTTAAGGGGGGCATGGACTGAAGCTTTCTTT. Translating it yields CASSLRGAWTEAFF.

This clone was observed many times. The V and J genes are TRBV7-8 and TRBJ1-2, with TRBD1 as a possible D gene (5 bases). The germline V and J ends were trimmed by 5 bases and 6 bases, with 22 bases remaining between them. The CDR3 covers 16 residues. Looked up from germline, CDR1 is SGHVS and CDR2 is FQNEAQ. CDR3 loop: CASSKRDGGTRNGYTF. CDR3 DNA: TGTGCCAGCAGCAAGAGGGACGGCGGGACTAGAAATGGCTACACCTTC.

The rearrangement uses TRBV19 and TRBJ2-1; D is perhaps TRBD2 (6 bases). The V gene lost 1 base and the J gene lost 2 bases, with 12 bases spanning the gap. Germline loops: CDR1 LNHDA, CDR2 SQIVND (reference sequence). The CDR3 runs to 16 residues. CDR3 DNA: TGTGCCAGTAGTATAGTACCTAGCGCAACCTACAATGAGCAGTTCTTC. As protein: CASSIVPSATYNEQFF.

The genes are TRBV6-5 and TRBJ2-1, with no clear D. Germline V gene lookup returns CDR1 MNHEY and CDR2 SVGAGI. The CDR3 is 15 residues long. V lost 0 bases, J lost 2 bases, and 8 bases lay in between. This chain's CDR3 is CASSYSGYPYNEQFF. As DNA, the CDR3 is TGTGCCAGCAGTTACTCTGGCTACCCCTACAATGAGCAGTTCTTC.

The V and J genes are TRBV7-2 and TRBJ2-7, with a possible D match to TRBD2 (6 bases). The CDR3 consists of 15 residues. Germline CDR1 and CDR2: SGHTA and FQGNSA. Trimming took 5 bases from V and 2 from J, leaving 16 bases between them. The CDR3 coding sequence is TGTGCCAGCAGCATTTATGGGGCGGGGACCTACGAGCAGTACTTC. This sequence encodes CASSIYGAGTYEQYF.

This sequence joins TRBV5-1 and TRBJ2-7; 9 positions agree with TRBD1. The V and J ends lost 3 bases and 4 bases, in that order; junction bases with no gene match: 14. The CDR3 extends over 17 amino acids. CDR1 and CDR2 (germline): SGHRS, YFSETQ. The CDR3 coding sequence is TGCGCCAGCAGCTCCGATGGGACAGGGTTCTTTTGGTACGAGCAGTACTTC. Translation gives CASSSDGTGFFWYEQYF.

The V call is TRBV6-1, the J call TRBJ1-1; 7 bases line up with TRBD1. V dropped 2 bases and J dropped 6; count of bases not matched to a gene: 9. Germline assignment: CDR1 MNHNS and CDR2 SASEGT. This CDR3 region has 15 residues. The CDR3 DNA reads as TGTGCCAGCAGTGAAAGACAGGGTGGCGGGTCTGAAGCTTTCTTT. Protein sequence: CASSERQGGGSEAFF.

Comments on this clone: Additional DNA sequences in this sample encode the identical CDR3. V is TRBV7-2 and J is TRBJ2-7, with 9 bases lining up with TRBD1. Germline CDR1 and CDR2: SGHTA and FQGNSA. This CDR3 contains 14 residues. Losses at the gene ends were 1 base for V and 3 bases for J; bases not matched to a gene: 1. CDR3 loop: CASSLDRGHYEQYF. The DNA of the CDR3 is TGTGCCAGCAGCTTAGACAGGGGGCACTACGAGCAGTACTTC.

DNA of the CDR3: TGCGCCAGCAGCTTGACCCGAGGGAATCCCTACGAGCAGTACTTC. This gives the protein CASSLTRGNPYEQYF. J is TRBJ2-7 and V is TRBV5-1; TRBD2 is a possible D gene (5 bases). Germline V gene data show CDR1 as SGHRS and CDR2 as YFSETQ. The CDR3 contains 15 residues. With 1 base removed from V and 2 bases from J, the gap between germline ends came to 13 bases.

The V and J genes are TRBV27 and TRBJ2-4, with a weak D call TRBD2 (7 bases). CDR1 and CDR2 from the germline V gene are MNHEY and SMNVEV (reference sequence). This CDR3 spans 15 amino acids. The ends were cut back, 7 bases at V and 5 bases at J, with 18 bases in the middle. The CDR3 sequence is CASTTRGGSENIQYF. In DNA form, the CDR3 reads TGTGCCAGCACCACACGCGGGGGCTCGGAAAACATTCAGTACTTC.